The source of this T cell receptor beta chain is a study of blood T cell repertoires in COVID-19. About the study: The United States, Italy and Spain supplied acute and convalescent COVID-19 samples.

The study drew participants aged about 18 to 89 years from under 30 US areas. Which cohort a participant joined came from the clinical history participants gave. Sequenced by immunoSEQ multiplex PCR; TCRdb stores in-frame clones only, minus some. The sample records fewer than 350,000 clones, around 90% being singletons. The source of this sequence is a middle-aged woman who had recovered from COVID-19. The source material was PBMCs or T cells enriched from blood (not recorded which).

The CDR3 sequence: CASSLVRDRPYEQYF. The CDR3 DNA follows: TGTGCCAGCAGCTTAGTCCGGGACAGACCCTACGAGCAGTACTTC. This chain connects TRBV7-8 to TRBJ2-7, with TRBD1 matching 7 bases. CDR1 SGHVS and CDR2 FQNEAQ come from the germline V gene. The CDR3 contains 15 residues. The J segment lost 2 bases and the V segment lost 1 base, leaving 5 bases of the junction unmatched.